This entry lists 29 T cell receptor beta chains sequenced from one sample in a study of control samples from healthy donors and cancer patients. The assay was immunoSEQ multiplex PCR, and TCRdb's table has in-frame clones only and misses some. The sample carries around 100,000 clones, over 85% recorded once. Sequenced input: blood. These receptors were taken from a human donor in good health. The donor label of this sample is uncertain.

The chain links TRBV2 to TRBJ1-6; 9 bases agree with TRBD1. This CDR3 has 14 residues. V shed 7 bases, J shed 8 bases, and the junction held 6 bases outside the gene matches. Germline V gives CDR1 SNHLY, CDR2 FYNNEI. The CDR3 region is CASTPRDRDSPLHF. In DNA form, the CDR3 reads TGTGCCAGCACCCCTCGGGACAGGGATTCACCCCTCCACTTT. Full variable domain (rest looked up from reference TRBV2 and TRBJ1-6): EPEVTQTPSHQVTQMGQEVILRCVPISNHLYFYWYRQILGQKVEFLVSFYNNEISEKSEIFDDQFSVERPDGSNFTLKIRSTKLEDSAMYFCASTPRDRDSPLHFGNGTRLTVT.

This clone was seen only a few times. The chain recombines TRBV4-2 with TRBJ2-6, with a possible D match to TRBD2 (6 bases). Trimming left V 1 base short and J 0 bases short, with 13 bases between. Germline CDR1 LGHNA, CDR2 YNFKEQ. This CDR3 spans 18 amino acids. CDR3 sequence: CASSQAGGASSGANVLTF. In DNA form, the CDR3 reads TGTGCCAGCAGCCAAGCGGGCGGGGCGAGCTCTGGGGCCAACGTCCTGACTTTC.

The rearrangement links TRBV6-5 to TRBJ1-1; TRBD1 matches at 10 bases. CDR1 is MNHEY and CDR2 is SVGAGI in the germline V gene. The V and J ends lost 5 bases and 6 bases, in that order; junction bases with no gene match: 9. The CDR3 is 15 amino acids. CDR3 sequence: CASSKDRGIGAEAFF. The CDR3 bases are TGTGCCAGCAGTAAGGACAGGGGGATCGGTGCTGAAGCTTTCTTT.

V gene TRBV14 combines with J gene TRBJ2-5; no definite D call. Germline CDR1 and CDR2: SGHDN and FVKESK. This CDR3 has 11 residues. V gave up 2 bases and J gave up 7 bases, with 5 bases separating them. CDR3 bases: TGTGCCAGCAGCCAACTCGGGACCCAGTACTTC. This codes for CASSQLGTQYF. The full variable domain, its missing parts supplied by reference TRBV14 and TRBJ2-5, is EAGVTQFPSHSVIEKGQTVTLRCDPISGHDNLYWYRRVMGKEIKFLLHFVKESKQDESGMPNNRFLAERTGGTYSTLKVQPAELEDSGVYFCASSQLGTQYFGPGTRLLVL.

This chain connects TRBV6-5 to TRBJ1-3; the D is unclear. This CDR3 region has 16 residues. Germline V lookup: CDR1 MNHEY, CDR2 SVGAGI. Between the trimmed V and J ends, which lost 2 bases and 3 bases, there was a span of 14 bases. CDR3 loop: CASSYRFPGSGNTIYF. The CDR3 DNA reads as TGTGCCAGCAGTTACCGATTCCCGGGGAGTGGAAACACCATATATTTT.

The chain uses TRBV19 and TRBJ1-3, with D unresolved. CDR1 and CDR2 (germline): LNHDA, SQIVND (reference sequence). This CDR3 is built from 16 residues. Trimming removed 4 bases from V and 0 bases from J, with 13 bases in between. CDR3 in amino acids: CASSNAAPSSGNTIYF. CDR3 DNA sequence: TGTGCCAGTAGTAATGCAGCTCCCAGCTCTGGAAACACCATATATTTT.

This chain joins TRBV12-5 and TRBJ1-2; TRBD1 matches 7 bases. The CDR3 is 16 residues long. J was trimmed by 7 bases and V by 2 bases; bases with no gene match: 13. CDR1 and CDR2 from the germline V gene are LGHNT and FRNRAP. In nucleotides, the CDR3 is TGTGCTAGTGGTTTGCACTCTACCGGACAGGTTCTTGGCTACACCTTC. Residues: CASGLHSTGQVLGYTF.

V gene TRBV9 combines with J gene TRBJ1-4; D is possibly TRBD1 (5 bases). Germline-derived CDR1 and CDR2 are SGDLS and YYNGEE. This CDR3 has 15 amino acids. Trimming left V 0 bases short and J 5 bases short, with 11 bases between. CDR3 protein: CASSVDVGGNEKLFF. The DNA of the CDR3 is TGTGCCAGCAGCGTAGACGTGGGGGGAAATGAAAAACTGTTTTTT.

The CDR3 region has the DNA TGTGCCAGTAGTATAGTTCTGGACACTGAAGCTTTCTTT. This gives the protein CASSIVLDTEAFF. This chain connects TRBV19 to TRBJ1-1; no reliable D call. This CDR3 spans 13 amino acids. Trimming pared 1 base from V and 3 bases from J, leaving 6 bases between. Germline V gene sequence: CDR1 LNHDA, CDR2 SQIVND (reference sequence).

V and J are TRBV5-5 and TRBJ2-7; 7 positions agree with TRBD1. V lost 4 bases to trimming and J lost 8 bases; unmatched junction nucleotides: 6. The CDR3 is 12 amino acids. The germline V gene encodes CDR1 SGHKS and CDR2 YYEKEE (reference sequence). CDR3 loop: CASSPRQGQQYF. The CDR3 nucleotides read TGTGCCAGCAGCCCGAGACAGGGCCAGCAGTACTTC.

The chain has TRBV14 and TRBJ2-4; 11 positions match TRBD2. The CDR3 totals 17 residues. Trimming at V came to 3 bases and at J to 3 bases, leaving 7 bases not matched to a gene. From germline, CDR1 is SGHDN and CDR2 FVKESK. The CDR3, as DNA: TGTGCCAGCAGCCATAGCCTAGCGGGGGGCATCAAAAACATTCAGTACTTC. Its translation: CASSHSLAGGIKNIQYF.

The genes are TRBV15 and TRBJ2-5; 8 bases line up with TRBD2. The CDR3 totals 16 residues. Unmatched junction bases numbered 8, after V lost 5 bases and J lost 0 bases. Per germline, CDR1 LNHNV and CDR2 YYDKDF (reference sequence). The CDR3 nucleotides read TGTGCCACCAGCGGGGGGGTAGCGGGGTACCAAGAGACCCAGTACTTC. Protein product: CATSGGVAGYQETQYF.

The sample holds one count of this clone. This chain links TRBV7-9 with TRBJ1-1; D is uncertain. Trimming pared 1 base from V and 7 bases from J, leaving 10 bases between. The CDR3 has 13 residues. Germline V gene lookup returns CDR1 SEHNR and CDR2 FQNEAQ (reference sequence). CDR3 region: CASSLGWGDEAFF. The CDR3 DNA sequence: TGTGCCAGCAGCTTAGGGTGGGGAGATGAAGCTTTCTTT.

The chain links TRBV2 to TRBJ1-2; D remains unclear. The length of the CDR3 is 12 residues. Trimming removed 7 bases at V and 8 bases at J, with 14 bases between. Germline V gene sequence: CDR1 SNHLY, CDR2 FYNNEI. The CDR3 DNA sequence: TGTGCCAGCATTTGGAGTCAGGAGGGCTACACCTTC. Translation: CASIWSQEGYTF.

This chain links TRBV5-8 with TRBJ1-6; D uncertain. Looked up from germline, CDR1 is SGHTS and CDR2 is YDEGEE. This CDR3 has 11 amino acids. The ends were cut back, 3 bases at V and 10 bases at J, with 5 bases in the middle. The CDR3 nucleotides read TGTGCCAGCAGCTCCCCCTCACCCCTCCACTTT. This codes for CASSSPSPLHF. Looking up the rest from reference TRBV5-8 and TRBJ1-6 gives the full variable domain: EAGVTQSPTHLIKTRGQQATLRCSPISGHTSVYWYQQALGLGLQFLLWYDEGEERNRGNFPPRFSGRQFPNYSSELNVNALELEDSALYLCASSSPSPLHFGNGTRLTVT.

CDR3 nucleotide sequence: TGTGCCAGTAGTATAGCGGGGGCCTTCGGGCTGAACACTGAAGCTTTCTTT. Amino acid sequence: CASSIAGAFGLNTEAFF. This rearrangement joins TRBV19 to TRBJ1-1, with D possibly TRBD1 on 6 matching bases. The CDR3 is 17 amino acids. The V gene lost 1 base and the J gene lost 0 bases, with 15 bases spanning the gap. The V gene's germline CDR1 is LNHDA and CDR2 SQIVND (reference sequence).

This chain uses TRBV7-9 with TRBJ1-4; TRBD1 matches at 7 bases. CDR1 is SEHNR and CDR2 is FQNEAQ in the germline V gene (reference sequence). The CDR3 has 16 residues. The trim removed 5 bases at V and 0 bases at J, leaving 6 bases unmatched. CDR3 sequence: CASSPTGTATNEKLFF. As DNA, the CDR3 is TGTGCCAGCAGCCCGACAGGGACTGCAACTAATGAAAAACTGTTTTTT.

V gene TRBV7-9 combines with J gene TRBJ1-4; TRBD1 matches at 10 bases. V gave up 0 bases and J gave up 7 bases; unmatched junction bases: 2. Germline V gives CDR1 SEHNR, CDR2 FQNEAQ (reference sequence). The CDR3 spans 15 residues. The CDR3 loop reads CASSLATGGGEKLFF. DNA of the CDR3: TGTGCCAGCAGCTTAGCGACAGGGGGCGGTGAAAAACTGTTTTTT.

The CDR3 protein is CASSQGTVTEAFF. The CDR3 DNA is TGTGCCAGCAGCCAAGGGACAGTCACTGAAGCTTTCTTT. The chain has TRBV3-1 (or the pseudogene TRBV3-2) and TRBJ1-1, with D possibly being TRBD1 (6 bases). V lost 1 base and J 4 bases, leaving 7 bases between the germline ends. This CDR3 comprises 13 residues. From germline, CDR1 is LGHDT and CDR2 YNNKEL (reference sequence).

The CDR3 is CASSLARDRTLKAFF. The CDR3 DNA sequence: TGTGCCAGCAGCTTAGCTCGGGACAGGACCCTGAAGGCTTTCTTT. This sequence joins TRBV7-2 and TRBJ1-1, with 8 bases identical to TRBD1. The J segment lost 11 bases and the V segment lost 0 bases, leaving 11 bases of the junction unmatched. CDR3 length: 15 amino acids. Germline V lookup: CDR1 SGHTA, CDR2 FQGNSA.

CDR3 in DNA: TGCGCCAGCAGCCAAGATAGATTTGGCAATCAGCCCCAGCATTTT. It translates to CASSQDRFGNQPQHF. This chain connects TRBV4-3 to TRBJ1-5; the D is unclear. This CDR3 spans 15 amino acids. Trimming removed 0 bases at V and 2 bases at J, with 8 bases between. Germline V lookup: CDR1 LGHNA, CDR2 YSLEER.

This chain joins TRBV7-8 and TRBJ2-3, with 11 nucleotides matching TRBD2. Germline V gives CDR1 SGHVS, CDR2 FQNEAQ. V gave up 4 bases and J gave up 5 bases; unmatched junction bases: 14. The CDR3 contains 18 residues. CDR3 residues: CASSSSVLAGGPGDTQYF. As DNA, the CDR3 is TGTGCCAGCAGCTCTAGCGTCTTAGCGGGGGGGCCGGGAGATACGCAGTATTTT.

In its sample, this clone was seen a few times. The chain links TRBV6-5 to TRBJ2-7; perhaps TRBD1 as D (6 bases). Germline CDR1 and CDR2: MNHEY and SVGAGI. V was clipped by 5 bases and J by 6 bases, with 20 bases between them. The CDR3 runs to 15 residues. In nucleotides, the CDR3 is TGTGCCAGCAGTCTGATGGGGGCCGCCCGGAGCGAGCAGTACGTC. Its protein product is CASSLMGAARSEQYV.

The chain employs TRBV3-1 (or the pseudogene TRBV3-2) and TRBJ2-7; D gene uncertain. The CDR3 is made up of 14 amino acids. Germline assignment: CDR1 LGHDT and CDR2 YNNKEL (reference sequence). V gave up 4 bases and J gave up 0 bases, with 10 bases separating them. The CDR3 spells CASSLRLTSYEQYF. CDR3 nucleotide sequence: TGTGCCAGCAGCCTCCGATTGACCTCCTACGAGCAGTACTTC.

The chain has TRBV2 and TRBJ2-1; unclear D gene. Germline CDR1 reads SNHLY; CDR2 reads FYNNEI. V was shortened by 0 bases and J by 4 bases, with 10 bases between the two germline ends. The CDR3 is made up of 15 amino acids. CDR3 DNA: TGTGCCAGCAGTGAAGCTTGGCTAATATACAATGAGCAGTTCTTC. It specifies CASSEAWLIYNEQFF.

This rearrangement joins TRBV11-2 to TRBJ1-1; D call uncertain. The germline V gene encodes CDR1 SGHAT and CDR2 FQNNGV. There are 15 residues in the CDR3. V gave up 1 base and J gave up 0 bases, with 9 bases separating them. Here the CDR3 DNA reads TGTGCCAGCAGCTTAGGGTTTTCTGTGAACACTGAAGCTTTCTTT. Translating gives CASSLGFSVNTEAFF.

J is TRBJ2-3 and V is TRBV7-9; D is unclear. The V gene lost 6 bases and the J gene lost 6 bases, with 16 bases spanning the gap. Germline assignment: CDR1 SEHNR and CDR2 FQNEAQ (reference sequence). This CDR3 spans 14 amino acids. The chain's CDR3 is CASSPILATDTQYF. DNA of the CDR3: TGTGCCAGCAGTCCCATTTTAGCAACGGATACGCAGTATTTT. The full variable domain, in which reference TRBV7-9 and TRBJ2-3 provide the parts outside the CDR3, is DTGVSQNPRHKITKRGQNVTFRCDPISEHNRLYWYRQTLGQGPEFLTYFQNEAQLEKSRLLSDRFSAERPKGSFSTLEIQRTEQGDSAMYLCASSPILATDTQYFGPGTRLTVL.

The chain uses TRBV23-1 and TRBJ2-7, with no clear D. TRBV23-1 is placed among ORFs of uncertain function. CDR3 length: 16 amino acids. The ends were cut back, 3 bases at V and 8 bases at J, with 23 bases in the middle. The chain's CDR3 is CASSQPPAQRCYQQYF. The CDR3 DNA is TGCGCCAGCAGTCAGCCCCCGGCCCAACGTTGTTACCAGCAGTACTTC.

The chain joins TRBV19 to TRBJ2-2, with 12 bases lining up with TRBD2. CDR3 length equals 16 residues. Trimming cost V 5 bases and J 5 bases; bases outside gene matches: 6. Germline V gives CDR1 LNHDA, CDR2 SQIVND (reference sequence). CDR3 in amino acids: CASSATSGGWTGELFF. Written as DNA, the CDR3 is TGTGCCAGTAGTGCCACTAGCGGGGGGTGGACCGGGGAGCTGTTTTTT.